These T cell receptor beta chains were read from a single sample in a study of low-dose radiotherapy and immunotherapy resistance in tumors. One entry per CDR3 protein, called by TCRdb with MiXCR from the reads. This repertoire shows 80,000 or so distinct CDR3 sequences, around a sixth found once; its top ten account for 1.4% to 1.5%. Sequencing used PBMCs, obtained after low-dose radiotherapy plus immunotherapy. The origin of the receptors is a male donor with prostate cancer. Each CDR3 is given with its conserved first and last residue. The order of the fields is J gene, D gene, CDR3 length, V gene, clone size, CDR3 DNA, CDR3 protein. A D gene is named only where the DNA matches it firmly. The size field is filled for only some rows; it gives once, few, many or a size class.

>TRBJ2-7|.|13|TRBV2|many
TGTGCCAGCAGTTTGACGATGGACTACGAGCAGTACTTC
CASSLTMDYEQYF
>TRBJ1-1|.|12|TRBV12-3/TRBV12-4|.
TGTGCCAGCAGCTCCATAAGAGGGGAAGCTTTCTTT
CASSSIRGEAFF
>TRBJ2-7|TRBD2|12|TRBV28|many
TGTGCCAGCAGTTTGGGGGGGGGCGAGCAGTACTTC
CASSLGGGEQYF
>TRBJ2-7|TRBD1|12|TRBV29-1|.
TGCAGCGTAGTAGGGACAGTCGACGAGCAGTACTTC
CSVVGTVDEQYF
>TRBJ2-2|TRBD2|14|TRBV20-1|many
TGCAGTGCGCGACTAGCGGGAGGGGTCGGGGAGCTGTTTTTT
CSARLAGGVGELFF
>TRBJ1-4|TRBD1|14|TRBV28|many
TGTGCCAGCAGTTGGGACAGGTGGAACGAAAAACTGTTTTTT
CASSWDRWNEKLFF
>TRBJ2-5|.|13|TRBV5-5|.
TGTGCCAGCAGCTTGGCCAACGGGGAGACCCAGTACTTC
CASSLANGETQYF
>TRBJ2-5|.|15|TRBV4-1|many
TGCGCCAGCAGCCAAGGTTCTGAGAAACGGGAGACCCAGTACTTC
CASSQGSEKRETQYF
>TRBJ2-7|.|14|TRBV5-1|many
TGCGCCAGCAGTACTAGAATGGATCAGAAAGAGCAGTACTTC
CASSTRMDQKEQYF
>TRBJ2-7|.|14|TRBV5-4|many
TGTGCCAGCAGCTTTAGGGGGGCCGACTACGAGCAGTACTTC
CASSFRGADYEQYF
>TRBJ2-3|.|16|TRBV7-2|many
TGTGCCAGCAGCTCCTTTTTGGGCGGGGCCACAGATACGCAGTATTTT
CASSSFLGGATDTQYF
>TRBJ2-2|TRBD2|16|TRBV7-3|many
TGTGCCAGCAGCTTAGGCGGGAGAGGAGACACCGGGGAGCTGTTTTTT
CASSLGGRGDTGELFF
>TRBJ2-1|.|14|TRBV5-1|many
TGTGCCAGCAGCCCGGGAAGCTCCTACAATGAGCAGTTCTTC
CASSPGSSYNEQFF
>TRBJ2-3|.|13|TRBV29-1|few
TGCAGCGTTATTGTGGTAGTAGGGGATACGCAGTATTTT
CSVIVVVGDTQYF
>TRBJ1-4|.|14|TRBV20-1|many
TGCAGTGCCACTTCGACCTTTTGGAGCGAAAAACTGTTTTTT
CSATSTFWSEKLFF
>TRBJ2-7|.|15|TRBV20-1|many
TGCAGTGCTAGAGTACAGGGTATGAATAAATACGAGCAGTACTTC
CSARVQGMNKYEQYF